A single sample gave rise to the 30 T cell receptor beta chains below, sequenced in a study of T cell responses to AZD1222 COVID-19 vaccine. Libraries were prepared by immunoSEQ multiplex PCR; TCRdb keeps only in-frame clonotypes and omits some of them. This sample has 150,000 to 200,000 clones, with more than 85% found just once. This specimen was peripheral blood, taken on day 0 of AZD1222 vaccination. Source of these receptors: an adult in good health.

CDR3 residues: CASSYGPTEAFF. In DNA form, the CDR3 reads TGTGCCAGCAGCTATGGGCCCACTGAAGCTTTCTTT. The rearrangement links TRBV7-9 to TRBJ1-1; D gene uncertain. Trimming removed 4 bases from V and 4 bases from J, with 7 bases in between. The CDR3 has 12 residues. The V gene's germline CDR1 is SEHNR and CDR2 FQNEAQ (reference sequence).

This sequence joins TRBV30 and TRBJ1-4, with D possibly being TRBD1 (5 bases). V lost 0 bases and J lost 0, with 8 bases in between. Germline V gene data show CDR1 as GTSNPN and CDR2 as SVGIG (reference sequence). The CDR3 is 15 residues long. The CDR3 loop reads CAWSVPGATNEKLFF. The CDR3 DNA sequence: TGTGCCTGGAGTGTCCCGGGGGCAACTAATGAAAAACTGTTTTTT.

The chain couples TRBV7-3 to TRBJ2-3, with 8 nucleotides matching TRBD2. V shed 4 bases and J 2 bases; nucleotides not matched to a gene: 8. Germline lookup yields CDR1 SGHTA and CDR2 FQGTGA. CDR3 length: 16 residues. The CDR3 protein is CASSSLAVGYTDTQYF. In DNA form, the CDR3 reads TGTGCCAGCAGCTCACTAGCGGTGGGGTACACAGATACGCAGTATTTT. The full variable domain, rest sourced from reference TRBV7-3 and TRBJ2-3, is GAGVSQTPSNKVTEKGKYVELRCDPISGHTALYWYRQSLGQGPEFLIYFQGTGAADDSGLPNDRFFAVRPEGSVSTLKIQRTERGDSAVYLCASSSLAVGYTDTQYFGPGTRLTVL.

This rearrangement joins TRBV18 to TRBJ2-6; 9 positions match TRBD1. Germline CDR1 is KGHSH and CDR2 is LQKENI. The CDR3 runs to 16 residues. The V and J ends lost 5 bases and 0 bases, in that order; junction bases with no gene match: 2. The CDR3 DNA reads TGTGCCAGCTCAAGGGACAGGGTCTCTGGGGCCAACGTCCTGACTTTC. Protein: CASSRDRVSGANVLTF.

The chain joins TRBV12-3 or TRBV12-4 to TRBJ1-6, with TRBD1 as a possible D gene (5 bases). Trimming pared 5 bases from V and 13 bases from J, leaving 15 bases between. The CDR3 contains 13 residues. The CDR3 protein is CASSTGRGFPLHF. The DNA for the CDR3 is TGTGCCAGCAGTACGGGACGTGGGTTTCCCCTCCACTTT.

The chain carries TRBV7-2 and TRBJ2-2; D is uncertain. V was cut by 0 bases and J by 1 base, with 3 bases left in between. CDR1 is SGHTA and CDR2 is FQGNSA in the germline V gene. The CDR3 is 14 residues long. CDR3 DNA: TGTGCCAGCAGCTTAGCCAGGAACACCGGGGAGCTGTTTTTT. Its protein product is CASSLARNTGELFF.

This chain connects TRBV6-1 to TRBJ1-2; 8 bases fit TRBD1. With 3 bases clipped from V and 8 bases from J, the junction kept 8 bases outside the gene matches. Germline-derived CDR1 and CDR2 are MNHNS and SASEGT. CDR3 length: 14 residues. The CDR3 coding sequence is TGTGCCAGCAGTGACCAAGGACAGGGCGCCGGCTACACCTTC. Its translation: CASSDQGQGAGYTF.

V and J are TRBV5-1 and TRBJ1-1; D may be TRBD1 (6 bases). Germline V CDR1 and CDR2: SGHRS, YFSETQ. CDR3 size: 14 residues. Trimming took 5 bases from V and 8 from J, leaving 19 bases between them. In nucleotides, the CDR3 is TGCGCCAGCAGTGGGCAGGGATCAACAGGGGAAGCTTTCTTT. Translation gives CASSGQGSTGEAFF.

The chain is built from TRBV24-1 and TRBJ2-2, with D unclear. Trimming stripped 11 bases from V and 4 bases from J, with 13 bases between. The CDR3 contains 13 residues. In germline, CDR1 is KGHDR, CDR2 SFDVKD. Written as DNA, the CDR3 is TGTGCCATAAGACCAGAGGCCACCGGGGAGCTGTTTTTT. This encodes CAIRPEATGELFF.

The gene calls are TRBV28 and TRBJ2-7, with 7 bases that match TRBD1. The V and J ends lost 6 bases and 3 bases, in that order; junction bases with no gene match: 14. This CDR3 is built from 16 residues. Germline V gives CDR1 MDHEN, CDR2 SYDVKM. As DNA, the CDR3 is TGTGCCAGCAGGTCCGGGACAGCCCGGTCTAACTACGAGCAGTACTTC. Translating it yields CASRSGTARSNYEQYF.

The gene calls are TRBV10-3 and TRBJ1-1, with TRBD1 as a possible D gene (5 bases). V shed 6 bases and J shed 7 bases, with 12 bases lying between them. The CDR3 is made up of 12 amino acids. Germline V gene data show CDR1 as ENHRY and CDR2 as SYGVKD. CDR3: CAIRPGVGEAFF. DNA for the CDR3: TGTGCCATCAGGCCGGGGGTCGGTGAAGCTTTCTTT.

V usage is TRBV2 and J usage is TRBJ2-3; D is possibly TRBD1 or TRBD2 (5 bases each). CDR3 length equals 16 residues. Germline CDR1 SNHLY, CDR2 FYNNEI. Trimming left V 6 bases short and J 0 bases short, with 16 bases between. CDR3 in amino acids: CASRLGPASSTDTQYF. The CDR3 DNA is TGTGCCAGCAGATTGGGACCAGCCTCTAGCACAGATACGCAGTATTTT.

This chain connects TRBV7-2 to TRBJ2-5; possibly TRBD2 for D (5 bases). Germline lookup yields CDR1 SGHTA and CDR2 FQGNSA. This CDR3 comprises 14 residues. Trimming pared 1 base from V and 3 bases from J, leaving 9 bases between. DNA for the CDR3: TGTGCCAGCAGCTTAGGTAGGCGGGAAGAGACCCAGTACTTC. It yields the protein CASSLGRREETQYF.

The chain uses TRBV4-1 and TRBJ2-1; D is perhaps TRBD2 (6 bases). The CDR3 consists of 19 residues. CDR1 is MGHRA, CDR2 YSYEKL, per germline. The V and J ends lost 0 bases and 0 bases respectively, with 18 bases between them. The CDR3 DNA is TGCGCCAGCAGCCAAGATGGGTGGTATGTAGCGGACTCCTACAATGAGCAGTTCTTC. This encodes CASSQDGWYVADSYNEQFF.

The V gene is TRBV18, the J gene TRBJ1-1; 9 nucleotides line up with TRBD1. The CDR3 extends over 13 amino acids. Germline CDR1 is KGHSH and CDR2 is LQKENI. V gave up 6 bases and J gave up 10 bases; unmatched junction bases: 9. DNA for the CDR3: TGTGCCAGCTCTCAATCGGGACAGGGAGTAGCTTTCTTT. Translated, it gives CASSQSGQGVAFF. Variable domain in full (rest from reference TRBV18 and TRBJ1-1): NAGVMQNPRHLVRRRGQEARLRCSPMKGHSHVYWYRQLPEEGLKFMVYLQKENIIDESGMPKERFSAEFPKEGPSILRIQQVVRGDSAAYFCASSQSGQGVAFFGQGTRLTVV.

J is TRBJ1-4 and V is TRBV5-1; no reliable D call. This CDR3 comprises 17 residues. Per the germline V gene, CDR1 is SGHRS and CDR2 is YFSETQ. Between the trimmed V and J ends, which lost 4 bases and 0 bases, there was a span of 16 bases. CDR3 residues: CASSTGGSTATNEKLFF. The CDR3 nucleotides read TGCGCCAGCAGCACCGGAGGGTCTACGGCAACTAATGAAAAACTGTTTTTT.

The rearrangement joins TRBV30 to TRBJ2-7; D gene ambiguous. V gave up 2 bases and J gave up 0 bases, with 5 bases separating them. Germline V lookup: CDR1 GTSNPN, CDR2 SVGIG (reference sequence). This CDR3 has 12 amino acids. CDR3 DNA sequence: TGTGCCTGGAGTACCCCCTCCTACGAGCAGTACTTC. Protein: CAWSTPSYEQYF.

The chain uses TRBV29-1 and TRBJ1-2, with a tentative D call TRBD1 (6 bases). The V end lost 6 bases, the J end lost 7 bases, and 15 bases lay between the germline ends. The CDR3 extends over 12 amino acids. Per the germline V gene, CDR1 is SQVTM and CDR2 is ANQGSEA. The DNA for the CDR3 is TGCAGCGTCGACGCGGACAGTTCTGGCTACACCTTC. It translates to CSVDADSSGYTF.

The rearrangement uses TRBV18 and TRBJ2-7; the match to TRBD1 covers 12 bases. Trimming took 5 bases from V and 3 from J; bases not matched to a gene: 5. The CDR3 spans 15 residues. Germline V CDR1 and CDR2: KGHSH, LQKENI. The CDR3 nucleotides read TGTGCCAGCTCATCGGGGACAGGGGGCCTCTACGAGCAGTACTTC. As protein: CASSSGTGGLYEQYF.

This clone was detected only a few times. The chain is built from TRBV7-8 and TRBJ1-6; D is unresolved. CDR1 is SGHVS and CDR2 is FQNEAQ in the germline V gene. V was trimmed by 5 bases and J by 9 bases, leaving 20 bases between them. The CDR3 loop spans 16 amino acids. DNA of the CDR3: TGTGCCAGCAGCCACGAGGCCCCGTCGCTCGGTTCACCCCTCCACTTT. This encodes CASSHEAPSLGSPLHF.

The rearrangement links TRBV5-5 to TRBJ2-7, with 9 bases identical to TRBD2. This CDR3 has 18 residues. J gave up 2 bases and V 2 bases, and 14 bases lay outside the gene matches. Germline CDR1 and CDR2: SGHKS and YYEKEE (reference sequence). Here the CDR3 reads CASSFKGKTSGTPYEQYF. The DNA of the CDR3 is TGTGCCAGCAGCTTTAAGGGAAAGACTAGCGGAACTCCCTACGAGCAGTACTTC.

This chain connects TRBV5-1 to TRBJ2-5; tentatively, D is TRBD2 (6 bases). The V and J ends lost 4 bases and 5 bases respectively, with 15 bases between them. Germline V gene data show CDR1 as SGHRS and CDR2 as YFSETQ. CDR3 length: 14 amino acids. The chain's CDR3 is CASSATGDWETQYF. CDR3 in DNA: TGCGCCAGCAGCGCGACGGGGGACTGGGAGACCCAGTACTTC.

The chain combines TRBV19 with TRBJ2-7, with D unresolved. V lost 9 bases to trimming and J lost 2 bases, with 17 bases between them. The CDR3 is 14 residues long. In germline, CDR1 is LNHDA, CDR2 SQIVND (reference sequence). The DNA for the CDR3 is TGTGCCAGCCGGTCTGACGGGCCACCCTACGAGCAGTACTTC. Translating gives CASRSDGPPYEQYF. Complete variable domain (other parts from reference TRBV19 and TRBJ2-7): DGGITQSPKYLFRKEGQNVTLSCEQNLNHDAMYWYRQDPGQGLRLIYYSQIVNDFQKGDIAEGYSVSREKKESFPLTVTSAQKNPTAFYLCASRSDGPPYEQYFGPGTRLTVT.

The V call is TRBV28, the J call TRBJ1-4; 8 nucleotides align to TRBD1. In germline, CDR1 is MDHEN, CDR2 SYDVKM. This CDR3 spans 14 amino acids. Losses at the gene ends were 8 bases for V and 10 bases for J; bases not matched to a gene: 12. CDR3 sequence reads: CASRVGQAKTKLFF. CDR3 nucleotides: TGTGCCAGCCGGGTGGGACAGGCCAAGACAAAACTGTTTTTT.

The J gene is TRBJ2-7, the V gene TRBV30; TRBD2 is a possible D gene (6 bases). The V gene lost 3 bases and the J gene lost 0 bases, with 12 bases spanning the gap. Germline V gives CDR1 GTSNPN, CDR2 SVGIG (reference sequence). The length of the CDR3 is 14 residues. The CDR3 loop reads CAWSQGLISYEQYF. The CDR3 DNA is TGTGCCTGGAGCCAGGGACTCATCTCCTACGAGCAGTACTTC.

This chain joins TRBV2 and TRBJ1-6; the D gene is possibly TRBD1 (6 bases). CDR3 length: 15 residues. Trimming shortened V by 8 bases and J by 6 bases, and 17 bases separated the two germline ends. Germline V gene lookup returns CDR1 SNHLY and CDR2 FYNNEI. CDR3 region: CASLAWTAPNSPLHF. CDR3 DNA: TGTGCCAGCTTAGCTTGGACAGCTCCTAATTCACCCCTCCACTTT.

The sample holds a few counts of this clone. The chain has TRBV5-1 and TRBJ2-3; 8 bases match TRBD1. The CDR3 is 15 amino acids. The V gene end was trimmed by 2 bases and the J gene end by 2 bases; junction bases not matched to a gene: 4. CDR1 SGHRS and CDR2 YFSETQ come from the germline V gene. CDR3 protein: CASSFRTGTTDTQYF. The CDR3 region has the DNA TGCGCCAGCAGCTTTCGGACAGGGACCACAGATACGCAGTATTTT.

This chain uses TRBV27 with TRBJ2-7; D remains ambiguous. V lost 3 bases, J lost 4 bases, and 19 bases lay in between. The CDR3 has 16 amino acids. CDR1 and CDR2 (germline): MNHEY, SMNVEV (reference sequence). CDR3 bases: TGTGCCAGCAGTTTGGGCCCCCCCGGCCGGAATTACGAGCAGTACTTC. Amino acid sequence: CASSLGPPGRNYEQYF.

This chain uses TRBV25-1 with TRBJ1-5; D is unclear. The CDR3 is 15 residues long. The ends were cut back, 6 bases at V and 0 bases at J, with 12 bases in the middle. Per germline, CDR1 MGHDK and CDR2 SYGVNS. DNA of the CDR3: TGTGCCAGCAGCGGGTTTCTCAATAGCAATCAGCCCCAGCATTTT. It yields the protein CASSGFLNSNQPQHF.

The CDR3 DNA sequence: TGTGCCAGCAGCCCCCCGGGACAGGGGAATTCACCCCTCCACTTT. This gives the protein CASSPPGQGNSPLHF. V is TRBV7-9 and J is TRBJ1-6, with TRBD1 matching 10 bases. J was trimmed by 7 bases and V by 5 bases; bases with no gene match: 5. CDR1 and CDR2 (germline): SEHNR, FQNEAQ (reference sequence). The CDR3 contains 15 residues.